Following are 9 T cell receptor beta chains from one sample sequenced in a study of OX40 agonist ivuxolimab in advanced cancers. Sequenced by immunoSEQ multiplex PCR; TCRdb stores in-frame clones only, minus some. The table has 25,000 to 35,000 clones, around 74% seen once; the top ten hold roughly 12%. This sample comprised CD4+ or CD8+ T cells sorted from blood, obtained in a trial of the OX40 agonist ivuxolimab. These receptors originate from an adult with an advanced solid tumor such as melanoma, head and neck, liver or kidney cancer.

The chain links TRBV19 to TRBJ2-2; the match to TRBD1 covers 8 bases. CDR3 length equals 16 residues. Trimming removed 7 bases from V and 1 base from J; junction bases left unmatched: 8. Looked up from germline, CDR1 is LNHDA and CDR2 is SQIVND (reference sequence). In DNA, the CDR3 is TGTGCCAGTACCCGGACAGGGTCTCAGAACACCGGGGAGCTGTTTTTT. It encodes CASTRTGSQNTGELFF. Full variable domain (remainder filled in from reference TRBV19 and TRBJ2-2): DGGITQSPKYLFRKEGQNVTLSCEQNLNHDAMYWYRQDPGQGLRLIYYSQIVNDFQKGDIAEGYSVSREKKESFPLTVTSAQKNPTAFYLCASTRTGSQNTGELFFGEGSRLTVL.

The chain links TRBV11-2 to TRBJ1-1, with D possibly being TRBD1 (5 bases). The V gene's germline CDR1 is SGHAT and CDR2 FQNNGV. The CDR3 contains 15 residues. Trimming removed 2 bases at V and 2 bases at J, with 12 bases between. In nucleotides, the CDR3 is TGTGCCAGCAGCTTACAGAGACAGCTAAACACTGAAGCTTTCTTT. This codes for CASSLQRQLNTEAFF.

The J gene is TRBJ1-2, the V gene TRBV29-1; D ambiguous. With 2 bases removed from V and 8 bases from J, the gap between germline ends came to 12 bases. CDR1 and CDR2 (germline): SQVTM, ANQGSEA. The CDR3 is 12 residues long. The CDR3: CSVETPVLGYTF. CDR3 DNA sequence: TGCAGCGTTGAAACTCCAGTACTAGGCTACACCTTC. The entire variable domain, with the rest obtained from reference TRBV29-1 and TRBJ1-2, is as follows: SAVISQKPSRDICQRGTSLTIQCQVDSQVTMMFWYRQQPGQSLTLIATANQGSEATYESGFVIDKFPISRPNLTFSTLTVSNMSPEDSSIYLCSVETPVLGYTFGSGTRLTVV.

V gene TRBV2 combines with J gene TRBJ2-5, with D perhaps TRBD2 (6 bases). CDR3 size: 15 residues. Trimming removed 5 bases at V and 5 bases at J, with 18 bases between. Germline CDR1 and CDR2: SNHLY and FYNNEI. The CDR3 nucleotides are TGTGCCAGCAGTAAGAAACTAGCCCCATTGGAGACCCAGTACTTC. Translating gives CASSKKLAPLETQYF.

The chain joins TRBV11-2 to TRBJ2-1, with D unclear. CDR3 length equals 13 residues. The ends were cut back, 0 bases at V and 9 bases at J, with 9 bases in the middle. The V gene's germline CDR1 is SGHAT and CDR2 FQNNGV. Here the CDR3 DNA reads TGTGCCAGCAGCTTAGACCCCCGAGGTGAGCAGTTCTTC. This sequence encodes CASSLDPRGEQFF.

The CDR3: CASRTGLETQYF. The CDR3, as DNA: TGCGCCAGCAGAACAGGGTTAGAGACCCAGTACTTC. The chain employs TRBV5-1 and TRBJ2-5, with D possibly TRBD1 on 6 matching bases. The CDR3 sequence is 12 residues long. V lost 5 bases to trimming and J lost 4 bases, with 9 bases between them. Germline CDR1 SGHRS, CDR2 YFSETQ.

The CDR3 DNA follows: TGTGCCAGTAGTATAGGGCAGACGAACACTGAAGCTTTCTTT. Protein product: CASSIGQTNTEAFF. The rearrangement links TRBV19 to TRBJ1-1; D is uncertain. V lost 1 base and J 1 base, leaving 7 bases between the germline ends. Per germline, CDR1 LNHDA and CDR2 SQIVND (reference sequence). The CDR3 consists of 14 residues. The full variable domain, rest sourced from reference TRBV19 and TRBJ1-1, is DGGITQSPKYLFRKEGQNVTLSCEQNLNHDAMYWYRQDPGQGLRLIYYSQIVNDFQKGDIAEGYSVSREKKESFPLTVTSAQKNPTAFYLCASSIGQTNTEAFFGQGTRLTVV.

The chain combines TRBV30 with TRBJ2-7; no clear D. V was trimmed by 1 base and J by 0 bases, leaving 4 bases between them. The CDR3 is 12 amino acids. Germline V gives CDR1 GTSNPN, CDR2 SVGIG (reference sequence). CDR3 in amino acids: CAWSESSYEQYF. The DNA of the CDR3 is TGTGCCTGGAGTGAGAGCTCCTACGAGCAGTACTTC.

V and J are TRBV2 and TRBJ1-1; D uncertain. This CDR3 is built from 14 residues. The V end was cut by 6 bases, the J end by 0 bases, with 11 bases between. Germline-derived CDR1 and CDR2 are SNHLY and FYNNEI. Here the CDR3 DNA reads TGTGCCAGCAGACGTTCCGACCTGAACACTGAAGCTTTCTTT. It codes for CASRRSDLNTEAFF. The entire variable domain, with the rest obtained from reference TRBV2 and TRBJ1-1, is as follows: EPEVTQTPSHQVTQMGQEVILRCVPISNHLYFYWYRQILGQKVEFLVSFYNNEISEKSEIFDDQFSVERPDGSNFTLKIRSTKLEDSAMYFCASRRSDLNTEAFFGQGTRLTVV.